This T cell receptor (beta chain) was sequenced for a study of PD-L1 blockade in urothelial cancer. For the study at large: Before enrollment, 0 to 3 chemotherapy regimens had been given to patients. Blood analysis was done at 3 weeks (second dose) and 6 weeks after treatment began. Blood-derived samples held a median roughly 140,000 T cells.

Method: immunoSEQ multiplex PCR; TCRdb's copy keeps in-frame clones and lacks some. The sample shows some 71,000 clones, around four fifths of them seen only once. Specified time point: pretreatment peripheral blood. Per germline, CDR1 SGHRS and CDR2 YFSETQ. The CDR3 extends over 15 amino acids. Trimming cost V 4 bases and J 1 base; bases outside gene matches: 3. The V and J genes are TRBV5-1 and TRBJ2-2; 8 positions agree with TRBD2. The sequence came from a man aged 40-49 years with urothelial cancer. The material sequenced was PBMCs, taken around atezolizumab (anti-PD-L1) treatment. The CDR3 region has the DNA TGCGCCAGCAGCATCAGCGGGGGGAACACCGGGGAGCTGTTTTTT. It is translated as CASSISGGNTGELFF.